This T cell receptor beta chain was found in a study of Ad26.COV2.S vaccination and SARS-CoV-2 variants. Overall study context: Once, or twice with 56 days between doses, Ad26.COV2.S was given intramuscularly.

Treatment noted: some 20 received Ad26.COV2.S at low or high dose, single or two shots; roughly 5 received placebo; per-sample allocation not given. Sampling occurred on day 63 after the first vaccine or placebo injection. Broader study findings: TCR breadth and depth estimates may have understated total T cell responses. Spike-specific CD8+ and CD4+ T cell responses reportedly showed substantial breadth after vaccination.

The J segment lost 4 bases and the V segment lost 0 bases, leaving 9 bases of the junction unmatched. The CDR3 has 18 residues. On this clone: Its antigen is unidentified.

Only in-frame clones appear in the TCRdb table, and some are missing; sequencing was by immunoSEQ multiplex PCR. Found here are hundreds of thousands of clones, 80% to 90% of them singletons; the top ten hold roughly 1.5%. Sequenced here: peripheral blood, sampled in a trial of Ad26.COV2.S vaccine versus placebo. The receptor was derived from a person between 18 and 60 years old who received the Ad26.COV2.S COVID-19 vaccine or a placebo. The genes are TRBV6-7 and TRBJ2-3; 11 nucleotides match TRBD2. TRBV6-7 is recorded as an ORF, its role being uncertain. In nucleotides, the CDR3 is TGTGCCAGCAGTTACTCGCAGGGACTAGCGGATGGTGCAGATACGCAGTATTTT. Translation gives CASSYSQGLADGADTQYF.